The 30 T cell receptor beta chains presented below share a single source sample, sequenced in a study of regulatory T cells in long-lasting Graves disease. Assembly of TCR beta libraries relied on iRepertoire HTBI primers together with Arm-PCR of CDR3 regions. TCRdb processed the multiplex PCR reads anew with MiXCR; each CDR3 protein has one entry. The data hold 400,000 to 550,000 distinct CDR3 sequences, with about 17% observed a single time. Noted time point: newly diagnosed GD, antithyroid drugs for less than 3 months. The authors made the TCR library using RNA they extracted from PBMCs. The same specimen was also included in a second study, on T cells in Graves' hyperthyroidism and ophthalmopathy.

Sequencing used peripheral blood mononuclear cells (PBMCs), obtained at new diagnosis, from a patient treated with antithyroid drugs. These receptor sequences come from a woman under 40 with Graves disease.

About this clonotype itself: This may be a read error, as it is one base from a much larger clone. V and J are TRBV7-9 and TRBJ2-1; D is unclear. V lost 6 bases, J lost 8 bases, and 17 bases lay in between. Looked up from germline, CDR1 is SEHNR and CDR2 is FQNEAQ (reference sequence). The CDR3 contains 14 residues. CDR3 nucleotide sequence: TGTGCCAGCAGATTTGGGTTAGCCTCAGATGAGCAGTTCTTC. It yields the protein CASRFGLASDEQFF.

As regards this clonotype: Since a much larger clone is just one base distant, this may be a read error. The V call is TRBV18, the J call TRBJ1-1, with D unclear. Germline CDR1 and CDR2: KGHSH and LQKENI. Trimming left V 5 bases short and J 7 bases short, with 17 bases between. This CDR3 has 14 amino acids. The CDR3 nucleotides are TGTGCCAGCTCAACCGCCGGACTCCTGTATGAAGCTTTCTTT. This encodes CASSTAGLLYEAFF. Together with reference TRBV18 and TRBJ1-1, the CDR3 gives the full variable domain: NAGVMQNPRHLVRRRGQEARLRCSPMKGHSHVYWYRQLPEEGLKFMVYLQKENIIDESGMPKERFSAEFPKEGPSILRIQQVVRGDSAAYFCASSTAGLLYEAFFGQGTRLTVV.

The table lists this clonotype with a few counts. The rearrangement joins TRBV19 to TRBJ2-4; 11 nucleotides line up with TRBD2. CDR1 and CDR2 from the germline V gene are LNHDA and SQIVND (reference sequence). This CDR3 spans 16 amino acids. The junction had 3 bases not matched to a gene; V was cut back by 5 bases and J by 0 bases. The DNA for the CDR3 is TGTGCCAGTAGTTGGGGACTAGCGGTAGCCAAAAACATTCAGTACTTC. It is translated as CASSWGLAVAKNIQYF. Based on the CDR3 plus reference TRBV19 and TRBJ2-4, the full variable domain is DGGITQSPKYLFRKEGQNVTLSCEQNLNHDAMYWYRQDPGQGLRLIYYSQIVNDFQKGDIAEGYSVSREKKESFPLTVTSAQKNPTAFYLCASSWGLAVAKNIQYFGAGTRLSVL.

This clonotype was counted many times. This chain joins TRBV7-9 and TRBJ2-5; TRBD2 matches 7 bases. This CDR3 has 15 amino acids. J lost 2 bases, V lost 3 bases, and 6 bases had no gene match. CDR1 SEHNR and CDR2 FQNEAQ come from the germline V gene (reference sequence). DNA for the CDR3: TGTGCCAGCAGCTTGGGAGGGTATCATCAAGAGACCCAGTACTTC. Amino acid sequence: CASSLGGYHQETQYF. Variable domain in full (rest from reference TRBV7-9 and TRBJ2-5): DTGVSQNPRHKITKRGQNVTFRCDPISEHNRLYWYRQTLGQGPEFLTYFQNEAQLEKSRLLSDRFSAERPKGSFSTLEIQRTEQGDSAMYLCASSLGGYHQETQYFGPGTRLLVL.

This clonotype was counted many times. The chain has TRBV28 and TRBJ1-1; D uncertain. CDR3 size: 12 residues. Trimming shortened V by 2 bases and J by 5 bases, and 6 bases separated the two germline ends. Germline V gene data show CDR1 as MDHEN and CDR2 as SYDVKM. CDR3 region: CASSLTGTEAFF. As DNA, the CDR3 is TGTGCCAGCAGTTTAACGGGGACTGAAGCTTTCTTT.

This chain links TRBV9 with TRBJ2-5, with D unclear. V gave up 0 bases and J gave up 5 bases, with 11 bases separating them. Germline V gives CDR1 SGDLS, CDR2 YYNGEE. This CDR3 has 14 residues. CDR3 nucleotide sequence: TGTGCCAGCAGCGTAGAGCCTGTAGGGGAGACCCAGTACTTC. Protein product: CASSVEPVGETQYF.

This clonotype was recorded at least ten times. The CDR3 region has the DNA TGTGCCAGCACGCCACTATCCGGGCTACCTCCCCAGTTCTTC. Its protein is CASTPLSGLPPQFF. V usage is TRBV11-2 and J usage is TRBJ2-1; no clear D. Trimming pared 7 bases from V and 13 bases from J, leaving 23 bases between. Germline loops: CDR1 SGHAT, CDR2 FQNNGV. The CDR3 totals 14 residues.

This clonotype was found many times. CDR3 DNA: TGTGCCAGCAGACGGGGGGGGGGGACCCGCGCCTACGAGCAGTACTTC. This sequence encodes CASRRGGGTRAYEQYF. This chain links TRBV28 with TRBJ2-7; TRBD2 aligns across 8 bases. From germline, CDR1 is MDHEN and CDR2 SYDVKM. Germline trimming cut 6 bases from V and 2 bases from J; bases unmatched to any gene: 12. The CDR3 spans 16 residues.

This clonotype has a count of ten or more. V usage is TRBV5-1 and J usage is TRBJ1-1; D may be TRBD1 (5 bases). Per germline, CDR1 SGHRS and CDR2 YFSETQ. The CDR3 totals 14 residues. V was clipped by 0 bases and J by 11 bases, with 17 bases between them. The CDR3 spells CASSLGGRAGHAFF. CDR3 nucleotide sequence: TGCGCCAGCAGCTTGGGGGGCAGGGCCGGGCATGCTTTCTTT.

This clonotype was counted ten times or more. The chain couples TRBV6-6 to TRBJ2-3, with TRBD2 matching 8 bases. The CDR3 spans 16 residues. V dropped 0 bases and J dropped 11; count of bases not matched to a gene: 13. CDR1 and CDR2 from the germline V gene are MNHNY and SVGAGI (reference sequence). In DNA, the CDR3 is TGTGCCAGCAGTTACTCGTCGGGAGGGCCTGGGGTGGTGCAGTATTTT. It specifies CASSYSSGGPGVVQYF.

The sample holds a few counts of this clonotype. V gene TRBV18 combines with J gene TRBJ1-3; D unclear. V dropped 2 bases and J dropped 0 bases, with 20 bases sitting between them. CDR1 and CDR2 (germline): KGHSH, LQKENI. The CDR3 contains 19 residues. CDR3 residues: CASSPFPSRANSSGNTIYF. The CDR3 DNA sequence: TGTGCCAGCTCACCATTCCCCTCCCGGGCCAACAGCTCTGGAAACACCATATATTTT. Based on the CDR3 plus reference TRBV18 and TRBJ1-3, the full variable domain is NAGVMQNPRHLVRRRGQEARLRCSPMKGHSHVYWYRQLPEEGLKFMVYLQKENIIDESGMPKERFSAEFPKEGPSILRIQQVVRGDSAAYFCASSPFPSRANSSGNTIYFGEGSWLTVV.

In this sample, this clonotype turned up a few times. The rearrangement uses TRBV28 and TRBJ1-5; TRBD1 matches at 7 bases. Unmatched junction bases numbered 9, after V lost 6 bases and J lost 4 bases. Germline CDR1 and CDR2: MDHEN and SYDVKM. The length of the CDR3 is 15 residues. CDR3 nucleotide sequence: TGTGCCAGCAGGCTACAGGGGAGGACGAATCAGCCCCAGCATTTT. Its translation: CASRLQGRTNQPQHF.

The chain joins TRBV7-9 to TRBJ1-1, with 11 bases fitting TRBD1. CDR3 size: 15 residues. With V trimmed by 5 bases and J by 7 bases, 9 bases remained unmatched. Germline CDR1 is SEHNR and CDR2 is FQNEAQ (reference sequence). CDR3 nucleotide sequence: TGTGCCAGCAGCCCGAGGACAGGGGGCGGGGGTGAAGCTTTCTTT. Its protein product is CASSPRTGGGGEAFF. Combining the CDR3 with reference TRBV7-9 and TRBJ1-1 gives the whole variable domain DTGVSQNPRHKITKRGQNVTFRCDPISEHNRLYWYRQTLGQGPEFLTYFQNEAQLEKSRLLSDRFSAERPKGSFSTLEIQRTEQGDSAMYLCASSPRTGGGGEAFFGQGTRLTVV.

At least ten counts were recorded for this clonotype. The chain combines TRBV6-1 with TRBJ1-5, with D possibly TRBD1 on 5 matching bases. Trimming shortened V by 7 bases and J by 9 bases, and 13 bases separated the two germline ends. This CDR3 comprises 12 residues. CDR1 and CDR2 from the germline V gene are MNHNS and SASEGT. The CDR3 sequence: CASNTGPGPQHF. As DNA, the CDR3 is TGTGCCAGCAACACGGGGCCAGGGCCCCAGCATTTT.

Concerning this clonotype itself: A much larger clone differs by one base, so this may be a read error. The CDR3 nucleotides read TGTGCCAGCAGTTTGGGACTAGCCAAAAACATTCGGTACTTC. As protein: CASSLGLAKNIRYF. V gene TRBV12-3 or TRBV12-4 combines with J gene TRBJ2-4, with TRBD2 matching over 9 bases. CDR3 size: 14 residues.

This clonotype has a count of ten or more. V is TRBV20-1 and J is TRBJ2-7; 7 bases match TRBD2. J lost 2 bases, V lost 3 bases, and 10 bases had no gene match. The length of the CDR3 is 15 residues. Germline-derived CDR1 and CDR2 are DFQATT and SNEGSKA (reference sequence). The CDR3 here is CSASTSGAGPYEQYF. The DNA of the CDR3 is TGCAGTGCTAGTACCAGCGGGGCGGGTCCCTACGAGCAGTACTTC.

This clonotype was recorded many times. The genes are TRBV2 and TRBJ2-3, with 12 bases that match TRBD2. Germline V CDR1 and CDR2: SNHLY, FYNNEI. Trimming cost V 6 bases and J 2 bases; bases outside gene matches: 18. The CDR3 consists of 20 residues. For the CDR3, the DNA is TGTGCCAGCAGCCACCCGAAACTAGCGGGAGGATCTTTCGACACAGATACGCAGTATTTT. Translation: CASSHPKLAGGSFDTDTQYF.

As regards this clonotype: This may be a read error: a much more frequent sequence differs by one nucleotide. The genes are TRBV6-5 and TRBJ1-1, with D perhaps TRBD1 (5 bases). Germline loops: CDR1 MNHEY, CDR2 SVGAGI. The CDR3 loop spans 13 amino acids. CDR3 in amino acids: CASSYAGNTGAFF. The CDR3 DNA follows: TGTGCCAGCAGTTACGCAGGGAACACTGGAGCTTTCTTT.

This clonotype was found a few times. The chain is built from TRBV12-3 or TRBV12-4 and TRBJ2-2; a possible D gene is TRBD1 (5 bases). V gave up 5 bases and J gave up 1 base, with 11 bases separating them. The CDR3 length is 15 residues. CDR3 in DNA: TGTGCCAGCAGTGGGGCAGAAGAGAACACCGGGGAGCTGTTTTTT. As protein: CASSGAEENTGELFF.

This clonotype has just a few counts. The chain combines TRBV6-2 or TRBV6-3 with TRBJ1-3, with D unclear. V shed 1 base and J shed 0 bases, with 7 bases lying between them. Germline CDR1 MNHEY, CDR2 SVGEGT. This CDR3 has 15 residues. CDR3 region: CASSYLSNSGNTIYF. As DNA, the CDR3 is TGTGCCAGCAGTTACTTGTCTAACTCTGGAAACACCATATATTTT.

This clonotype was detected many times. The chain couples TRBV6-2 or TRBV6-3 to TRBJ2-1; TRBD2 matches 10 bases. The J segment lost 9 bases and the V segment lost 5 bases, leaving 10 bases of the junction unmatched. Germline V gives CDR1 MNHEY, CDR2 SVGEGT. The CDR3 extends over 15 amino acids. The CDR3 bases are TGTGCCAGCAGTGGGGCTAGCGGGAGTAGGATTGAGCAGTTCTTC. Residues: CASSGASGSRIEQFF.

This clonotype has a count of ten or more. The V and J genes are TRBV3-1 and TRBJ2-1, with D unclear. The V end was cut by 1 base, the J end by 0 bases, with 10 bases between. This CDR3 is built from 16 residues. Germline CDR1 and CDR2: LGHDT and YNNKEL (reference sequence). The CDR3 sequence is CASSQGTRSSYNEQFF. CDR3 coding DNA: TGTGCCAGCAGCCAAGGGACCCGCAGCTCCTACAATGAGCAGTTCTTC.

A few counts support this clonotype. The chain recombines TRBV28 with TRBJ2-2; 9 nucleotides align to TRBD1. The CDR3 contains 15 residues. V lost 7 bases to trimming and J lost 4 bases; unmatched junction nucleotides: 7. The germline gives CDR1 MDHEN, CDR2 SYDVKM. CDR3 in DNA: TGTGCCAGCAATCAACAGGGGGCAGGCACCGGGGAGCTGTTTTTT. Protein: CASNQQGAGTGELFF.

This clonotype was recorded at least ten times. CDR3 sequence: CSLPLGDYNEQFF. CDR3 bases: TGCAGTCTCCCCCTAGGGGACTACAATGAGCAGTTCTTC. The rearrangement joins TRBV20-1 to TRBJ2-1; possibly TRBD1 for D (5 bases). V lost 8 bases to trimming and J lost 3 bases, with 14 bases between them. The CDR3 runs to 13 residues. Germline V CDR1 and CDR2: DFQATT, SNEGSKA (reference sequence).

This clonotype was counted many times. This chain connects TRBV9 to TRBJ2-1; D not resolved. This CDR3 contains 16 residues. V dropped 4 bases and J dropped 2 bases, with 16 bases sitting between them. CDR1 is SGDLS and CDR2 is YYNGEE in the germline V gene. The CDR3 DNA reads as TGTGCCAGCAGCCCGCAGATGGACCCCACCTACAATGAGCAGTTCTTC. Translating it yields CASSPQMDPTYNEQFF.

The chain recombines TRBV2 with TRBJ2-3, with TRBD2 matching 8 bases. The CDR3 runs to 17 residues. V lost 3 bases and J lost 2; bases outside the gene matches: 10. From germline, CDR1 is SNHLY and CDR2 FYNNEI. The CDR3 DNA reads as TGTGCCAGCAGTGAGCGAAGCGGGAGACCCCTCACAGATACGCAGTATTTT. This encodes CASSERSGRPLTDTQYF.

As concerns this clonotype: With a much larger clone just one base away, this may be a read error. V gene TRBV2 combines with J gene TRBJ1-4; maybe TRBD1 (6 bases). Trimming shortened V by 11 bases and J by 9 bases, and 16 bases separated the two germline ends. Looked up from germline, CDR1 is SNHLY and CDR2 is FYNNEI. This CDR3 is 12 amino acids long. The CDR3, as DNA: TGTGCCTCAGGGACAACTACTAAAAAACTGTTTTTT. It translates to CASGTTTKKLFF. The entire variable domain, with the rest obtained from reference TRBV2 and TRBJ1-4, is as follows: EPEVTQTPSHQVTQMGQEVILRCVPISNHLYFYWYRQILGQKVEFLVSFYNNEISEKSEIFDDQFSVERPDGSNFTLKIRSTKLEDSAMYFCASGTTTKKLFFGSGTQLSVL.

The CDR3 nucleotides are TGTGCCAGAAGAACTGAGGGACATTTT. Its translation: CARRTEGHF. The chain links TRBV14 to TRBJ1-5; D remains ambiguous. This CDR3 comprises 9 residues. V dropped 9 bases and J dropped 16 bases, with 13 bases sitting between them. The germline V gene encodes CDR1 SGHDN and CDR2 FVKESK.

V usage is TRBV9 and J usage is TRBJ2-3; 8 bases match TRBD1. V shed 0 bases and J 4 bases; nucleotides not matched to a gene: 10. This CDR3 has 17 amino acids. Germline CDR1 SGDLS, CDR2 YYNGEE. The CDR3 sequence: CASSVGFGQGASDTQYF. The DNA of the CDR3 is TGTGCCAGCAGCGTAGGTTTTGGTCAGGGGGCATCAGATACGCAGTATTTT.

This clonotype was recorded many times. This chain connects TRBV11-2 to TRBJ1-1, with a weak D call TRBD1 (6 bases). Deletions cut 2 bases from V and 3 bases from J, with 16 bases between. This CDR3 spans 16 amino acids. CDR1 SGHAT and CDR2 FQNNGV come from the germline V gene. The CDR3 nucleotides read TGTGCCAGCAGCTTAATACCAGGACAGATGGACACTGAAGCTTTCTTT. Translation: CASSLIPGQMDTEAFF.